The clone carrying this T cell receptor beta chain has only one observation. The sample is drawn from a study of blood T cell repertoires in COVID-19. About the study: Sites across the United States, Italy and Spain contributed samples from acute and convalescent COVID-19. In each case, the material was cDNA or gDNA derived from T cells, B-cell-depleted T cells, or PBMCs.

Germline V gene data show CDR1 as MNHEY and CDR2 as SMNVEV (reference sequence). This CDR3 region has 14 residues. Trimming took 5 bases from V and 3 from J; bases not matched to a gene: 2. Here immunoSEQ multiplex PCR was the method, and the copy in TCRdb shows in-frame clones only, minus some. The repertoire includes approximately 99,000 clones, less than 75% of them detected once, and 1.5% to 2% sits in the top ten. The specimen sequenced was peripheral blood. The chain joins TRBV27 to TRBJ2-3; 10 nucleotides align to TRBD1. The receptor comes from a woman between 35 and 50 years old with acute or convalescent COVID-19. The chain's CDR3 is CASSPGQGTDTQYF. The CDR3 DNA reads TGTGCCAGCAGTCCGGGACAGGGGACAGATACGCAGTATTTT.